The rows below give T cell receptor beta chains drawn from one sample of a study of blood T cell repertoires in COVID-19. The data were produced by immunoSEQ multiplex PCR, yet TCRdb's version contains in-frame clones alone and is incomplete. The repertoire holds about 130,000 clones, around 87% seen once, with approximately 3.3% in the top ten. The sample consisted of peripheral blood. Receptors originate from a woman aged 60-70 years with acute or convalescent COVID-19. The CDR3 runs from the conserved cysteine through the conserved F or W. The D gene is left open where the match is weak. Only some rows state a clone size, as once, few, many or a class for expanded clones.

d_call,v_call,clone_size,j_call,cdr3_aa,cdr3_nt
.,TRBV7-3,.,TRBJ2-2,CASSLDRNTGELFF,TGTGCCAGCAGCCTAGACAGGAACACCGGGGAGCTGTTTTTT
TRBD1,TRBV30,.,TRBJ1-4,CAWSGQGAEEKLFF,TGTGCCTGGAGCGGACAGGGGGCAGAAGAAAAACTGTTTTTT
.,TRBV18,.,TRBJ2-1,CASSLFRNPGNEQFF,TGTGCCAGCTCCCTATTTCGAAATCCGGGCAATGAGCAGTTCTTC
.,TRBV27,.,TRBJ1-2,CASSLAGYGYTF,TGTGCCAGCAGTTTAGCAGGCTATGGCTACACCTTC
TRBD2,TRBV7-3,.,TRBJ2-1,CASSPGTSGNRDNEQFF,TGTGCCAGCAGCCCGGGGACTAGCGGGAACCGAGACAATGAGCAGTTCTTC
TRBD2,TRBV2,.,TRBJ2-1,CASKSPSGNEQFF,TGTGCCAGCAAGTCGCCTAGCGGGAATGAGCAGTTCTTC
.,TRBV14,.,TRBJ1-2,CASSQDQQYGYTF,TGTGCCAGCAGCCAAGATCAACAGTATGGCTACACCTTC
.,TRBV10-3,.,TRBJ2-1,CAISESTGFEQFF,TGTGCCATCAGTGAGTCTACGGGGTTTGAGCAGTTCTTC
TRBD1,TRBV7-9,.,TRBJ1-1,CASSPGGGEAFF,TGTGCCAGCAGTCCAGGGGGTGGAGAAGCTTTCTTT
.,TRBV27,.,TRBJ2-1,CASSPQTGTNEQFF,TGTGCCAGCAGTCCCCAGACAGGGACTAATGAGCAGTTCTTC
.,TRBV28,.,TRBJ1-2,CASSFGPGAVDYGYTF,TGTGCCAGCAGTTTTGGCCCGGGAGCGGTTGACTATGGCTACACCTTC
TRBD1,TRBV6-5,.,TRBJ1-2,CASSWTGGGYTF,TGTGCCAGCAGTTGGACAGGTGGGGGCTACACCTTC
TRBD1,TRBV5-6,.,TRBJ2-5,CASISLDRGQETQYF,TGTGCCAGCATTTCCTTGGACAGGGGGCAAGAGACCCAGTACTTC
.,TRBV28,.,TRBJ1-1,CASSLQGLGAFF,TGTGCCAGCAGTTTACAGGGGTTAGGAGCTTTCTTT
.,TRBV24-1,.,TRBJ2-1,CATSGERVNEQFF,TGTGCCACCAGTGGAGAGAGGGTTAATGAGCAGTTCTTC
TRBD2,TRBV6-6,.,TRBJ2-1,CASSRSTGSLAGVDNEQFF,TGTGCCAGCAGTCGATCCACTGGGTCACTAGCGGGAGTGGATAATGAGCAGTTCTTC
.,TRBV7-2,.,TRBJ1-2,CASSLATGTGYTF,TGTGCCAGCAGCTTAGCAACAGGGACGGGCTACACCTTC
TRBD1,TRBV5-1,.,TRBJ1-2,CASSGNRGIGGYTF,TGCGCCAGCAGCGGAAACAGGGGGATCGGAGGCTACACCTTC
.,TRBV4-2,.,TRBJ1-5,CASSQDGAGDQPQHF,TGTGCCAGCAGCCAAGATGGGGCAGGAGATCAGCCCCAGCATTTT
.,TRBV7-9,few,TRBJ2-7,CASNPSGLLTYEQYF,TGTGCCAGCAACCCATCAGGACTACTCACCTACGAGCAGTACTTC
.,TRBV7-6,.,TRBJ1-3,CASSSTFPQISGNTIYF,TGTGCCAGCAGCTCCACCTTCCCACAGATCTCTGGAAACACCATATATTTT
TRBD1,TRBV3-1/TRBV3-2,.,TRBJ1-3,CASSHWAGQGVTGNTIYF,TGTGCCAGCAGCCATTGGGCAGGACAGGGGGTTACTGGAAACACCATATATTTT
TRBD2,TRBV19,.,TRBJ2-1,CASRGTSGRGYNEQFF,TGTGCCAGTAGGGGGACTAGCGGGAGGGGATACAATGAGCAGTTCTTC
.,TRBV21-1,.,TRBJ2-1,CASSHKGGGRDGYEQFF,TGTGCCAGCAGCCATAAGGGAGGCGGGAGGGACGGGTATGAGCAGTTCTTC
TRBD2,TRBV5-1,few,TRBJ2-2,CASSGLGLAGANTGELFF,TGCGCCAGCAGCGGCCTGGGACTAGCGGGAGCGAACACCGGGGAGCTGTTTTTT
.,TRBV9,.,TRBJ1-1,CASSVTPSVENTEAFF,TGTGCCAGCAGCGTAACTCCTTCGGTCGAGAACACTGAAGCTTTCTTT
.,TRBV6-2/TRBV6-3,.,TRBJ1-6,CASSPTTDSSPLHF,TGTGCCAGCAGCCCTACAACCGACAGTTCACCCCTCCACTTT
.,TRBV15,.,TRBJ2-3,CATSRDRRDGDTQYF,TGTGCCACCAGCAGAGATAGGCGGGATGGGGATACGCAGTATTTT
TRBD1,TRBV2,.,TRBJ1-4,CASSYGTANEKLFF,TGTGCCAGCAGCTACGGGACAGCTAATGAAAAACTGTTTTTT
TRBD1,TRBV19,.,TRBJ1-3,CASSRGQASSGNTIYF,TGTGCCAGTAGTAGGGGACAGGCGAGCTCTGGAAACACCATATATTTT
.,TRBV2,.,TRBJ1-4,CASSLGPTNEKLFF,TGTGCCAGCAGCTTGGGGCCAACTAATGAAAAACTGTTTTTT
.,TRBV6-5,.,TRBJ1-1,CASSYRGGRTEAFF,TGTGCCAGCAGTTACAGGGGGGGCCGCACTGAAGCTTTCTTT
TRBD1,TRBV27,.,TRBJ1-5,CASSSTSRTGRPQPQHF,TGTGCCAGCAGTTCCACCTCCCGGACAGGGCGTCCCCAGCCCCAGCATTTT
TRBD2,TRBV7-3,once,TRBJ2-5,CASSFGASGSGETQYF,TGTGCCAGCAGTTTCGGGGCTAGCGGGAGTGGGGAGACCCAGTACTTC
.,TRBV5-1,.,TRBJ2-2,CASSLTVTGELFF,TGCGCCAGCAGCTTGACAGTGACCGGGGAGCTGTTTTTT
.,TRBV11-2,.,TRBJ1-1,CASSYAGRPEAFF,TGTGCCAGCAGCTACGCGGGGCGGCCTGAAGCTTTCTTT
TRBD2,TRBV6-6,.,TRBJ2-1,CASTESGLAGVEQFF,TGTGCCAGCACAGAAAGCGGACTAGCGGGAGTTGAGCAGTTCTTC
.,TRBV5-4,.,TRBJ1-2,CASSRGGVQNYGYTF,TGTGCCAGCAGCCGGGGGGGTGTACAGAACTATGGCTACACCTTC
TRBD1,TRBV9,.,TRBJ1-1,CASSYYSGQLNTEAFF,TGTGCCAGCAGCTATTACTCGGGACAGCTGAACACTGAAGCTTTCTTT
.,TRBV7-8,.,TRBJ2-7,CASSSTGNTGNEQYF,TGTGCCAGCAGCTCCACAGGGAACACTGGCAACGAGCAGTACTTC
.,TRBV19,.,TRBJ2-7,CASSARQSSYEQYF,TGTGCCAGTAGTGCTCGACAGAGTTCCTACGAGCAGTACTTC
.,TRBV18,.,TRBJ2-6,CASTVGGPGANVLTF,TGTGCCAGCACAGTAGGGGGTCCTGGGGCCAACGTCCTGACTTTC
TRBD2,TRBV25-1,.,TRBJ2-2,CARAGRNTGELFF,TGTGCCAGAGCGGGAAGGAACACCGGGGAGCTGTTTTTT
.,TRBV9,.,TRBJ2-3,CASRPTGSDTQYF,TGTGCCAGCAGGCCAACAGGGTCAGATACGCAGTATTTT
.,TRBV7-9,.,TRBJ1-2,CASSLAGQGGYTF,TGTGCCAGCAGCTTAGCTGGGCAGGGGGGCTACACCTTC
TRBD2,TRBV2,.,TRBJ2-5,CASSRGLAGVETQYF,TGTGCCAGCAGTAGAGGACTAGCGGGAGTGGAGACCCAGTACTTC
.,TRBV7-9,.,TRBJ2-3,CASREAGTLTDTQYF,TGTGCCAGCAGGGAAGCCGGGACTCTCACAGATACGCAGTATTTT
TRBD1,TRBV2,once,TRBJ1-2,CASRQGGTYGYTF,TGTGCCAGTAGACAGGGGGGGACCTATGGCTACACCTTC
.,TRBV6-6,few,TRBJ1-2,CASSYVTGRYGYTF,TGTGCCAGCAGTTACGTAACAGGCCGCTATGGCTACACCTTC
.,TRBV20-1,.,TRBJ1-4,CSADGGLFF,TGCAGTGCTGACGGAGGGCTGTTTTTT
TRBD2,TRBV11-3,.,TRBJ2-1,CASSLAGSYYNEQFF,TGTGCCAGCAGCCTAGCGGGAAGCTACTACAATGAGCAGTTCTTC
.,TRBV21-1,.,TRBJ1-3,CASSYCAGNTIYF,TGTGCCAGCAGCTACTGTGCTGGAAACACCATATATTTT
.,TRBV5-8,.,TRBJ1-1,CASSSQGGNTEAFF,TGTGCCAGCAGCTCCCAGGGAGGGAACACTGAAGCTTTCTTT